The clone carrying this T cell receptor (beta chain) was recorded once. This CDR3 is also generated by other DNA sequences in the sample. The sample is drawn from a study of technical replicates of blood from a handful of donors. This CDR3 spans 14 amino acids. CDR1 and CDR2 (germline): MNHNS, SASEGT. V was shortened by 2 bases and J by 0 bases, with 7 bases between the two germline ends. Method: immunoSEQ multiplex PCR; TCRdb's copy keeps in-frame clones and lacks some. The table includes 100,000 or so clones, approximately 96% detected once. The sequenced sample consisted of T cells isolated from PBMCs. This rearrangement joins TRBV6-1 to TRBJ1-1; D is unclear. The sequence was collected from a human donor in good health. CDR3 sequence reads: CASSESGLNTEAFF. The CDR3 DNA sequence: TGTGCCAGCAGTGAAAGCGGATTGAACACTGAAGCTTTCTTT.